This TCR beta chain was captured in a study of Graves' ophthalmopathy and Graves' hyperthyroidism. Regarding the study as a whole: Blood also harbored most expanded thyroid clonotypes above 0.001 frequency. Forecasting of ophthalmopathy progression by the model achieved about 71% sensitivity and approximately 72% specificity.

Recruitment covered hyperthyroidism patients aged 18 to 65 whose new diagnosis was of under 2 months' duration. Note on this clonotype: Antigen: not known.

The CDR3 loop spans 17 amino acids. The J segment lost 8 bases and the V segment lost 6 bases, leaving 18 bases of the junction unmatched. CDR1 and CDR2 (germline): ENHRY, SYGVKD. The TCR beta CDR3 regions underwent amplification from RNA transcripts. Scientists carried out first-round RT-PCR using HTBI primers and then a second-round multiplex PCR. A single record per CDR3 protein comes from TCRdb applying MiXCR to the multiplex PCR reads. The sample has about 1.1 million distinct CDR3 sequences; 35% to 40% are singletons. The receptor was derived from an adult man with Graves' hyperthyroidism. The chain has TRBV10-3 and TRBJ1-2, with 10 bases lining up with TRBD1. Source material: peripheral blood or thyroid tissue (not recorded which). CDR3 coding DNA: TGTGCCATCAGAGTGGGGGACAGGGGACAAACCCGGCGGGGCTACACCTTC. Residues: CAIRVGDRGQTRRGYTF.